The TCR beta chain under discussion was sequenced for a study of T cells after yellow fever vaccination. Study results and limitations: Post-booster repertoires contained most primary-vaccination clones again (roughly 96% CD4, 88% CD8). Peak timing came faster in the weaker secondary response, day 5 versus 15.

This CDR3 spans 19 amino acids. In germline, CDR1 is KGHDR, CDR2 SFDVKD. V shed 4 bases, J shed 5 bases, and the junction held 16 bases outside the gene matches. A remark on this clonotype: The antigen is undetermined.

UMIs and a universal primer site were added when TCR cDNA was made by 5'RACE template switching. TCRdb passed the 5' RACE reads through MiXCR, listing each CDR3 protein once. This sample carries hundreds of thousands of distinct CDR3 sequences, 12% of them seen once, and the ten largest clones take more than 12%. The sequencing here drew on PBMCs, taken on the day of the yellow fever booster vaccination. The chain couples TRBV24-1 to TRBJ1-2; 12 bases line up with TRBD1. This TCR was sampled from a man aged 25-45 years who received the YFV17D yellow fever vaccine. CDR3: CATSDPLSGTGGAPYGYTF. The CDR3 DNA follows: TGTGCCACCAGTGACCCACTCTCGGGGACAGGGGGCGCCCCGTATGGCTACACCTTC.